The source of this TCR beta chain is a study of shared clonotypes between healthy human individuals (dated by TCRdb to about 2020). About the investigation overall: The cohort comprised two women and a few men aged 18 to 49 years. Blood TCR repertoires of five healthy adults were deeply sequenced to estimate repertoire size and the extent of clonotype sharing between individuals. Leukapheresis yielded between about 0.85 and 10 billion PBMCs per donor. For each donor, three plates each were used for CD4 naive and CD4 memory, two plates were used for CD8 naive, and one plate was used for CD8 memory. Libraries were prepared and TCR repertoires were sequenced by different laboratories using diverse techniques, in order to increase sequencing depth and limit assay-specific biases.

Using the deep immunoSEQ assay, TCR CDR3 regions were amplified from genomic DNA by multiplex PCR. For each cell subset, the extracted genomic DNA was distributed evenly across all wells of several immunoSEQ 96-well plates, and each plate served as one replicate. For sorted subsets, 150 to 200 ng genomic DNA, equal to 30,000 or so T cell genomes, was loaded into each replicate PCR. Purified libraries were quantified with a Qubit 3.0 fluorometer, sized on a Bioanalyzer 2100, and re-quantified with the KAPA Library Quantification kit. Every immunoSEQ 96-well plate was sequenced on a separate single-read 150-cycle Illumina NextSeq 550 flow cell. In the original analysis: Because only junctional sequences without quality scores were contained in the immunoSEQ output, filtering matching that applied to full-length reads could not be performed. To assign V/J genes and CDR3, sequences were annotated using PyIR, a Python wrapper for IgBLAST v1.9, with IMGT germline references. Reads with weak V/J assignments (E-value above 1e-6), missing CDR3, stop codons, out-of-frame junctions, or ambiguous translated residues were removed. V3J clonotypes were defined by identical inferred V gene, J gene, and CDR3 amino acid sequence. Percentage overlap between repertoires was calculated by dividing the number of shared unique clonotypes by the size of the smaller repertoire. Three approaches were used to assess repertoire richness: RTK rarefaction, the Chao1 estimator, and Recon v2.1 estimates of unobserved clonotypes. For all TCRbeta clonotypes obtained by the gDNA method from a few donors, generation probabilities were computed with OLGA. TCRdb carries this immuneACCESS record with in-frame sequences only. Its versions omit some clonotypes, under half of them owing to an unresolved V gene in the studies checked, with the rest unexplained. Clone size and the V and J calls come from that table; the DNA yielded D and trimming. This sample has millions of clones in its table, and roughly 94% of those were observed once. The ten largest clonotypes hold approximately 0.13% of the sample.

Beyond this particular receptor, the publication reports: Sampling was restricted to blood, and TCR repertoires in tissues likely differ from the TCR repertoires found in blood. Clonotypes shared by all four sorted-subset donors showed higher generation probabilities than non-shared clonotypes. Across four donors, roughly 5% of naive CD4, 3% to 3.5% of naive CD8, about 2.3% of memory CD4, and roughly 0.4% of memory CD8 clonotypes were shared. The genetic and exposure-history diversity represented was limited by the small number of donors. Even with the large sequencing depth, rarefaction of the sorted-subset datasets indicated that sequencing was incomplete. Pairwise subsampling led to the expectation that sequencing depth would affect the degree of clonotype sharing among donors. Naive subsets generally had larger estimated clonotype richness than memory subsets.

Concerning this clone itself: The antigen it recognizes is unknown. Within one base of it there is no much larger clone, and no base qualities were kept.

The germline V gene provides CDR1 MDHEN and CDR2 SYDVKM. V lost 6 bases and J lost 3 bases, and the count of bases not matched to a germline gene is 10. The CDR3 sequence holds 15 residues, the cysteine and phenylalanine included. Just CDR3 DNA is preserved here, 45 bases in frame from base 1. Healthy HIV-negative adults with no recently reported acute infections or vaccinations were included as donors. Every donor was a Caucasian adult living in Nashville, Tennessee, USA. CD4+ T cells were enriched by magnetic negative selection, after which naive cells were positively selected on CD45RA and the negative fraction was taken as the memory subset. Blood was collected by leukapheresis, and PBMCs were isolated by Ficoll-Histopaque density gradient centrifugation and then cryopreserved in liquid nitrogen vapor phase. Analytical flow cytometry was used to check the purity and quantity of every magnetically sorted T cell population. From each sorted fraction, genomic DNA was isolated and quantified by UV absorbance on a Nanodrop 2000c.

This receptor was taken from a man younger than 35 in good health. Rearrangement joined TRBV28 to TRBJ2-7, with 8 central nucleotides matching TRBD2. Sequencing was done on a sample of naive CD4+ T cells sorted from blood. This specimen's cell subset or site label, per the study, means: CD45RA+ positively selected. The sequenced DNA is TGTGCCAGCAGGGCCCCCCTAGCGGGCTACTACGAGCAGTACTTC. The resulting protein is CASRAPLAGYYEQYF.